The 25 T cell receptor beta chains below were found in one sample sequenced in a study of radiotherapy plus CTLA-4 blockade in lung cancer (dated by TCRdb to 2017 to 2018). The receptor library was made with the immunoSEQ multiplex PCR assay. TCRdb mirrors the immuneACCESS table, restricted to in-frame sequences. Some clones are absent from its copies; in checked studies, under half trace to an unresolved V gene, and the reason for the others is unknown. The sample has approximately 89,000 clones on record, about four fifths of them singletons. The ten most abundant clones make up roughly 15% of the sample. Sequenced here: peripheral blood, sampled from a patient treated with radiotherapy plus ipilimumab. Source of these receptors: a human donor with non-small cell lung cancer that progressed on radiotherapy plus ipilimumab.

The V gene is TRBV19, the J gene TRBJ1-2; D is unresolved. Germline CDR1 reads LNHDA; CDR2 reads SQIVND (reference sequence). CDR3 length: 13 amino acids. V was pared by 3 bases and J by 3 bases, with 8 bases between. CDR3 loop: CASSIQVYYGYTF. The CDR3 coding sequence is TGTGCCAGTAGTATCCAGGTCTACTATGGCTACACCTTC.

This clone has only a few counts. The chain is built from TRBV2 and TRBJ2-7; TRBD1 matches at 8 bases. CDR1 and CDR2 from the germline V gene are SNHLY and FYNNEI. Unmatched junction bases numbered 15, after V lost 7 bases and J lost 7 bases. This CDR3 contains 15 residues. CDR3 nucleotide sequence: TGTGCCAGCACAATGGCGCAGGGGGCGATTGTAGAGCAGTACTTC. Translation gives CASTMAQGAIVEQYF.

This chain connects TRBV27 to TRBJ2-7; D is unclear. The germline V gene has CDR1 MNHEY and CDR2 SMNVEV (reference sequence). This CDR3 spans 13 amino acids. V was cut by 2 bases and J by 3 bases, with 8 bases left in between. The CDR3, as DNA: TGTGCCAGCAGTTTAGCGAACTACTACGAGCAGTACTTC. Protein product: CASSLANYYEQYF.

V usage is TRBV4-3 and J usage is TRBJ1-3, with D possibly being TRBD1 (6 bases). Per the germline V gene, CDR1 is LGHNA and CDR2 is YSLEER. CDR3 length equals 15 residues. V gave up 4 bases and J gave up 0 bases, with 10 bases separating them. CDR3 sequence reads: CASSRTAISGNTIYF. The CDR3 nucleotides are TGCGCCAGCAGCCGGACAGCAATCTCTGGAAACACCATATATTTT.

This chain uses TRBV9 with TRBJ1-2, with unresolved D. Trimming pared 4 bases from V and 8 bases from J, leaving 9 bases between. Germline assignment: CDR1 SGDLS and CDR2 YYNGEE. CDR3 length: 11 residues. CDR3 sequence: CASSIAGGYTF. The CDR3 DNA follows: TGTGCCAGCAGCATCGCAGGAGGCTACACCTTC.

The V call is TRBV6-5, the J call TRBJ2-1; no definite D call. The CDR3 runs 13 residues. The germline gives CDR1 MNHEY, CDR2 SVGAGI. V lost 1 base to trimming and J lost 5 bases, with 6 bases between them. In nucleotides, the CDR3 is TGTGCCAGCAGTTACTTCCCGGACAATGAGCAGTTCTTC. Residues: CASSYFPDNEQFF.

The chain is built from TRBV5-1 and TRBJ2-5, with D hard to call. The closer fit of TRBJ2-7 to the DNA end suggests the J call may be wrong. This CDR3 region has 15 residues. Germline values: CDR1 SGHRS, CDR2 YFSETQ. The CDR3 nucleotides are TGCGCCAGCGCTACTACGGGTCAGGAGTTTTACGAGCAGTACTTC. Protein sequence: CASATTGQEFYEQYF.

The chain is built from TRBV9 and TRBJ1-6; D is possibly TRBD1 (5 bases). The CDR3 contains 15 residues. Trimming cost V 0 bases and J 12 bases, with 16 bases left between them. CDR1 SGDLS and CDR2 YYNGEE come from the germline V gene. This chain's CDR3 is CASSVDPGRREPLHF. Written as DNA, the CDR3 is TGTGCCAGCAGCGTAGACCCGGGACGTCGGGAACCCCTCCACTTT.

The rearrangement uses TRBV5-8 and TRBJ1-2; D possibly corresponds to TRBD1 (5 bases). CDR3 length: 11 amino acids. From germline, CDR1 is SGHTS and CDR2 YDEGEE. Trimming took off 10 bases at V and 8 bases at J, with 15 bases between the two ends. CDR3 sequence reads: CAGTRGGGYTF. In DNA form, the CDR3 reads TGTGCCGGCACTAGGGGTGGCGGCTACACCTTC.

This chain links TRBV2 with TRBJ2-5; no clear D gene. Germline V lookup: CDR1 SNHLY, CDR2 FYNNEI. This CDR3 spans 13 amino acids. V was cut by 4 bases and J by 1 base, with 7 bases left in between. CDR3 sequence (DNA): TGTGCCAGCAGTGTTTGGTTCCAAGAGACCCAGTACTTC. Amino acid sequence: CASSVWFQETQYF.

This clone was counted between two and nine times. This rearrangement joins TRBV19 to TRBJ2-1; the D is unclear. The germline V gene encodes CDR1 LNHDA and CDR2 SQIVND (reference sequence). V lost 6 bases to trimming and J lost 0 bases, with 12 bases between them. CDR3 length: 15 amino acids. CDR3 protein: CASSLDESSYNEQFF. The CDR3 DNA follows: TGTGCCAGTAGCCTAGACGAGAGCTCCTACAATGAGCAGTTCTTC.

V usage is TRBV12-2 and J usage is TRBJ1-2; TRBD1 is the table's D call, not checked against the DNA. TRBV12-2 is labeled a pseudogene. The CDR3 extends over 14 amino acids. The DNA for the CDR3 is TGTGCAAGTCGCTTAGCGGTACAGGAGCCTGGTAGGACCTTC. Protein sequence: CASRLAVQEPGRTF.

V is TRBV15 and J is TRBJ2-3; D uncertain. The CDR3 runs to 13 residues. Germline V lookup: CDR1 LNHNV, CDR2 YYDKDF (reference sequence). V gave up 0 bases and J gave up 6 bases, with 7 bases separating them. In DNA, the CDR3 is TGTGCCACCAGCAGAGATCTGGGTGATACGCAGTATTTT. This encodes CATSRDLGDTQYF.

The rearrangement joins TRBV27 to TRBJ1-1, with 11 bases lining up with TRBD1. CDR3 length equals 15 residues. Germline lookup yields CDR1 MNHEY and CDR2 SMNVEV (reference sequence). V was clipped by 6 bases and J by 1 base; unmatched bases: 4. The CDR3 nucleotides read TGTGCCAGCAGGGGACAGGGGGATAGGAACACTGAAGCTTTCTTT. Residues: CASRGQGDRNTEAFF.

The chain joins TRBV7-2 to TRBJ1-2; D not resolved. CDR1 is SGHTA, CDR2 FQGNSA, per germline. CDR3 length: 14 amino acids. V gave up 5 bases and J gave up 3 bases, with 13 bases separating them. As DNA, the CDR3 is TGTGCCAGCAGCCGGCCTTCAGCAGACTATGGCTACACCTTC. This translates into CASSRPSADYGYTF.

The chain couples TRBV18 to TRBJ2-1; 7 nucleotides line up with TRBD1. V shed 3 bases, J shed 0 bases, and the junction held 8 bases outside the gene matches. This CDR3 is 17 amino acids long. Germline CDR1 KGHSH, CDR2 LQKENI. The CDR3 bases are TGTGCCAGCTCACCGTGGACAGGCCCGAGCTCCTACAATGAGCAGTTCTTC. Translation: CASSPWTGPSSYNEQFF.

This chain uses TRBV9 with TRBJ2-5, with a weak D call TRBD1 (6 bases). The CDR3 is made up of 15 amino acids. Germline V gene sequence: CDR1 SGDLS, CDR2 YYNGEE. V lost 0 bases, J lost 5 bases, and 14 bases lay in between. The CDR3 loop is CASSVASTQGETQYF. CDR3 in DNA: TGTGCCAGCAGCGTAGCTAGTACCCAGGGGGAGACCCAGTACTTC. Combining the CDR3 with reference TRBV9 and TRBJ2-5 gives the whole variable domain DSGVTQTPKHLITATGQRVTLRCSPRSGDLSVYWYQQSLDQGLQFLIQYYNGEERAKGNILERFSAQQFPDLHSELNLSSLELGDSALYFCASSVASTQGETQYFGPGTRLLVL.

V and J are TRBV6-5 and TRBJ1-6, with TRBD1 matching 8 bases. V lost 3 bases, J lost 8 bases, and 6 bases stayed unmatched. Germline V gives CDR1 MNHEY, CDR2 SVGAGI. This CDR3 is built from 15 residues. The CDR3: CASSYEDRDDSPLHF. The CDR3 bases are TGTGCCAGCAGTTATGAGGACAGGGACGATTCACCCCTCCACTTT.

The gene calls are TRBV30 and TRBJ2-7, with D perhaps matching TRBD2 (7 bases). There are 13 residues in the CDR3. V was trimmed by 2 bases and J by 6 bases, leaving 14 bases between them. CDR1 is GTSNPN and CDR2 is SVGIG in the germline V gene (reference sequence). The CDR3, as DNA: TGTGCCTGGAGTAGGGGGGGGATACCCGAGCAGTACTTC. It codes for CAWSRGGIPEQYF. Filled out from reference TRBV30 and TRBJ2-7, the complete variable domain reads SQTIHQWPATLVQPVGSPLSLECTVEGTSNPNLYWYRQAAGRGLQLLFYSVGIGQISSEVPQNLSASRPQDRQFILSSKKLLLSDSGFYLCAWSRGGIPEQYFGPGTRLTVT.

Written as DNA, the CDR3 is TGTGCCAGCAATCCCCAGGGAGGTGGCACCCTCCACTTT. Translated: CASNPQGGGTLHF. This chain uses TRBV6-5 with TRBJ1-6; possibly TRBD1 for D (5 bases). Germline V gene sequence: CDR1 MNHEY, CDR2 SVGAGI. V was clipped by 7 bases and J by 14 bases, with 18 bases between them. CDR3 length equals 13 residues.

The V call is TRBV2, the J call TRBJ1-2; D is ambiguous. Germline loops: CDR1 SNHLY, CDR2 FYNNEI. The CDR3 has 15 residues. V was pared by 3 bases and J by 3 bases, with 14 bases between. This CDR3 is CASSEEVLLDYGYTF. The CDR3 DNA follows: TGTGCCAGCAGTGAGGAAGTGCTGCTGGACTATGGCTACACCTTC. The variable domain in full, completed from reference TRBV2 and TRBJ1-2, reads EPEVTQTPSHQVTQMGQEVILRCVPISNHLYFYWYRQILGQKVEFLVSFYNNEISEKSEIFDDQFSVERPDGSNFTLKIRSTKLEDSAMYFCASSEEVLLDYGYTFGSGTRLTVV.

The chain joins TRBV5-1 to TRBJ2-1, with TRBD1 matching 9 bases. V dropped 0 bases and J dropped 3; count of bases not matched to a gene: 4. The germline V gene encodes CDR1 SGHRS and CDR2 YFSETQ. The CDR3 spans 16 residues. CDR3 sequence: CASSLAGTGLYNEQFF. The CDR3 region has the DNA TGCGCCAGCAGCTTGGCCGGGACAGGGCTCTACAATGAGCAGTTCTTC.

The chain joins TRBV29-1 to TRBJ1-4, with a tentative D call TRBD1 (5 bases). The CDR3 runs 13 residues. From germline, CDR1 is SQVTM and CDR2 ANQGSEA. Trimming removed 5 bases at V and 4 bases at J, with 11 bases between. CDR3 coding DNA: TGCAGCGTTCGGACATTCGATAATGAAAAACTGTTTTTT. Translated, it gives CSVRTFDNEKLFF.

The CDR3 DNA follows: TGTGCCGAAAGGAGATCTGGGGCCAACGTCCTGACTTTC. This encodes CAERRSGANVLTF. This rearrangement joins TRBV30 to TRBJ2-6; D not certain. V lost 8 bases and J 1 base, leaving 9 bases between the germline ends. The CDR3 is 13 residues long. CDR1 is GTSNPN, CDR2 SVGIG, per germline (reference sequence).

The chain joins TRBV4-3 to TRBJ2-4; TRBD1 might be the D (6 bases). The germline V gene encodes CDR1 LGHNA and CDR2 YSLEER. V shed 0 bases and J shed 12 bases, with 24 bases lying between them. The CDR3 is 17 amino acids. This CDR3 reads CASSQDPPPGTLSPQYF. Written as DNA, the CDR3 is TGCGCCAGCAGCCAAGATCCGCCACCAGGGACACTTTCGCCTCAGTACTTC.